This TCR beta chain was sequenced during a study of T cell responses to AZD1222 COVID-19 vaccine. General study results and limits: The sample set comprised mostly white British donors with more females, and clonal diversity was possibly underestimated. The peak T cell response came first, and repertoires were sampled only after it.

This CDR3 has 15 residues. The V gene's germline CDR1 is LGHDT and CDR2 YNNKEL (reference sequence). Between the trimmed V and J ends, which lost 0 bases and 2 bases, there was a span of 11 bases. Turning to this clone: Its antigen is unidentified.

Profiling relied on immunoSEQ multiplex PCR, and the TCRdb table lists in-frame clones only, not all of them. Of about 99,000 clones in the sample, approximately 90% were seen once. The sequence derives from an adult in good health. This material consisted of peripheral blood, taken on day 0 of AZD1222 vaccination. This sequence joins TRBV3-1 (or the pseudogene TRBV3-2) and TRBJ2-7; D is uncertain. The CDR3 reads CASSQDLQAAYEQYF. Here the CDR3 DNA reads TGTGCCAGCAGCCAAGATCTCCAGGCTGCCTACGAGCAGTACTTC.